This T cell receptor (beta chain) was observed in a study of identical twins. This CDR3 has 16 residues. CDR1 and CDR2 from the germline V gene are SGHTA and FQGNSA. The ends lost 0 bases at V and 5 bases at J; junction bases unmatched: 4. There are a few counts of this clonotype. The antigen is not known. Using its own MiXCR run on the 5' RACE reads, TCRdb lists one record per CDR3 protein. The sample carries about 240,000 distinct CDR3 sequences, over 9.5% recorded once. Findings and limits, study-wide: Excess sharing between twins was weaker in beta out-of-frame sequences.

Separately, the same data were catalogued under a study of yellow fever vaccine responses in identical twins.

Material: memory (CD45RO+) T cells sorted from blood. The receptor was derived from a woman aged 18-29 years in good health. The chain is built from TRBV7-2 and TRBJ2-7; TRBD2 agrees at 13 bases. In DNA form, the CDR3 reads TGTGCCAGCAGCTTAGCTATGGGACTAGCGGGACACGAGCAGTACTTC. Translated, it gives CASSLAMGLAGHEQYF.